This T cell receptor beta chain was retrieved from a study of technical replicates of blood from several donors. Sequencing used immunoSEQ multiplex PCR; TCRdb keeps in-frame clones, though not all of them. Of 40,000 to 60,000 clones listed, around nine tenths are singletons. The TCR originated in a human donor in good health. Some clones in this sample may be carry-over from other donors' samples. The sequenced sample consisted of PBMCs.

CDR3 sequence: CASSSGGRNTEAFF. CDR3 sequence (DNA): TGTGCCAGCAGTTCGGGAGGGAGGAACACTGAAGCTTTCTTT. The rearrangement uses TRBV6-5 and TRBJ1-1; D is ambiguous. V lost 4 bases, J lost 1 base, and 10 bases lay in between. Germline V lookup: CDR1 MNHEY, CDR2 SVGAGI. CDR3 length: 14 amino acids.